The 4 T cell receptor beta chains in this list originate from one sample, sequenced in a study of lymphopenia after photon versus proton radiotherapy. Only in-frame clones appear in the TCRdb table, and some are missing; sequencing was by immunoSEQ multiplex PCR. The repertoire holds 70,000 or so clones, with about 90% as singletons. The sequencing used peripheral blood, collected from a patient treated with photon-based radiotherapy. The source of these receptors is a woman aged 40 to 50 with cholangiocarcinoma.

The chain employs TRBV19 and TRBJ2-7; 7 bases fit TRBD1. V was pared by 6 bases and J by 2 bases, with 7 bases of the junction left unmatched. Germline V lookup: CDR1 LNHDA, CDR2 SQIVND (reference sequence). The CDR3 loop spans 14 amino acids. In DNA, the CDR3 is TGTGCCAGTAGCCCAAGGACAGGAACCTACGAGCAGTACTTC. Protein: CASSPRTGTYEQYF.

The chain recombines TRBV19 with TRBJ1-3, with no clear D. The CDR3 length is 11 residues. The germline V and J ends were trimmed by 8 bases and 4 bases, with 6 bases remaining between them. CDR1 is LNHDA, CDR2 SQIVND, per germline (reference sequence). The CDR3 spells CASRVGNTIYF. The CDR3 DNA reads as TGTGCCAGTCGGGTCGGAAACACCATATATTTT.

V gene TRBV28 combines with J gene TRBJ1-5; 7 positions match TRBD1. V gave up 8 bases and J gave up 5 bases; unmatched junction bases: 6. This CDR3 has 13 residues. Germline V gene data show CDR1 as MDHEN and CDR2 as SYDVKM. The CDR3 reads CASLGTADQPQHF. The CDR3 DNA reads as TGTGCCAGCCTAGGGACAGCCGATCAGCCCCAGCATTTT.

The V call is TRBV2, the J call TRBJ2-1; the D gene is possibly TRBD1 (5 bases). V gave up 2 bases and J gave up 6 bases, with 14 bases separating them. The CDR3 loop spans 15 amino acids. CDR1 and CDR2 from the germline V gene are SNHLY and FYNNEI. DNA for the CDR3: TGTGCCAGCAGTGAACAGGGTTTTCCGGGCAATGAGCAGTTCTTC. Residues: CASSEQGFPGNEQFF.